The T cell receptor beta chain described here comes from a study of metastatic and nonmetastatic thyroid tumors. This clone was seen ten or more times. All patients were treatment-naive before thyroid surgery. Trimming took 3 bases from V and 7 from J; bases not matched to a gene: 6. Germline-derived CDR1 and CDR2 are KGHSH and LQKENI. This CDR3 has 14 amino acids. MiXCR reprocessed the PCR reads for TCRdb. Of 30,000 to 50,000 clones in the sample, under 20% are singletons; the top ten hold 12% to 15%. The TCR was taken from a female donor with papillary thyroid cancer or a benign thyroid nodule (not recorded which). Some clones in this sample may be carry-over from other donors' samples. The rearrangement joins TRBV18 to TRBJ2-1; 7 bases fit TRBD1. Sequencing used tumor tissue. CDR3 protein: CASSPTGNENEQFF. CDR3 DNA sequence: TGTGCCAGCTCACCGACAGGGAATGAGAATGAGCAGTTCTTC.